This is a list of T cell receptor beta chains from one sample in a study of monozygotic twins with inflammatory bowel disease. TCRdb reworked the 5' RACE reads into one entry per CDR3 protein, no DNA. The sample has around 190,000 distinct CDR3 sequences; the top ten hold 1.5% to 2%. The sequenced sample was blood. The receptors come from a human donor with ulcerative colitis or Crohn's disease, or a healthy co-twin of an affected twin (not recorded which). Each CDR3 is given with its conserved first and last residue.

j_call v_call cdr3_aa
TRBJ2-3 TRBV10-2 CASSEGQRMADTQYF
TRBJ2-2 TRBV9 CASSGWGQGTNTGELFF
TRBJ2-7 TRBV10-3 CAISTTGGRLEQYF
TRBJ1-4 TRBV7-6 CASSSKTGQKLFF
TRBJ1-6 TRBV2 CASSSSRQDNSPLHF
TRBJ1-5 TRBV28 CASSSTRQGVNQPQHF
TRBJ2-1 TRBV18 CATQPGQGLYEQFF
TRBJ1-5 TRBV11-2 CASSSDIGQPQHF
TRBJ2-3 TRBV6-2/TRBV6-3 CASSYSIESTDTQYF
TRBJ2-2 TRBV7-9 CASSPKGSNTGELFF
TRBJ2-5 TRBV5-1 CASSLGLAGKETQYF
TRBJ1-6 TRBV3-1 CASSQGTGIRSPLHF
TRBJ1-1 TRBV20-1 CSAPHRLMNTEAFF
TRBJ1-3 TRBV27 CASSTTGSSGNTIYF
TRBJ2-7 TRBV7-9 CASSVRDRENKQYF